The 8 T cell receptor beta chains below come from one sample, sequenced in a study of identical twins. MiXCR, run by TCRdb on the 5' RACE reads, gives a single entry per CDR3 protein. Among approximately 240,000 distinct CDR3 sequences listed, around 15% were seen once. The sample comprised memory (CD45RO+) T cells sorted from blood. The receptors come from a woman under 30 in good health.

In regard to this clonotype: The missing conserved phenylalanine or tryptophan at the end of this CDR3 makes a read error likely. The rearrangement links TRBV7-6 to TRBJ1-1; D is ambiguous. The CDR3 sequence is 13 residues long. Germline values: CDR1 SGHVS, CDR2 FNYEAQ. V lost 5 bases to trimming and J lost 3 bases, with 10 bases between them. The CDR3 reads CASSVFRDTEAFL. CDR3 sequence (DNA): TGTGCCAGCAGCGTATTCCGTGACACTGAAGCTTTCCTT.

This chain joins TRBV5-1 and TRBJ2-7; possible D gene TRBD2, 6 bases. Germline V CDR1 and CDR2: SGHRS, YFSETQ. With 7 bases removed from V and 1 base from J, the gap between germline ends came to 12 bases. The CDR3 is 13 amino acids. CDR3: CASSRLDSYEQYF. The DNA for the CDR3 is TGCGCCAGCTCTAGACTAGATTCCTACGAGCAGTACTTC.

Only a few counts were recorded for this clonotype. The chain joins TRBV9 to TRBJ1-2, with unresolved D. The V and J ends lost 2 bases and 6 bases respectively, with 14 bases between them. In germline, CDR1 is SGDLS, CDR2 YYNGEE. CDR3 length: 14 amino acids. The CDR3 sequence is CASSVGGLADGYTF. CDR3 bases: TGTGCCAGCAGCGTTGGAGGTTTGGCGGATGGCTACACCTTC.

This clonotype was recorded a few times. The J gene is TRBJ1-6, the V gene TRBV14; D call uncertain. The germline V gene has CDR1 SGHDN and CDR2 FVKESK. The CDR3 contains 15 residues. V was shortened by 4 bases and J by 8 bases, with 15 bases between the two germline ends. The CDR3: CASSLNRAPYSPLHF. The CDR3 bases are TGTGCCAGCAGCCTGAACCGGGCCCCGTATTCACCCCTCCACTTT. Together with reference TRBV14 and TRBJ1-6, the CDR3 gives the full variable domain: EAGVTQFPSHSVIEKGQTVTLRCDPISGHDNLYWYRRVMGKEIKFLLHFVKESKQDESGMPNNRFLAERTGGTYSTLKVQPAELEDSGVYFCASSLNRAPYSPLHFGNGTRLTVT.

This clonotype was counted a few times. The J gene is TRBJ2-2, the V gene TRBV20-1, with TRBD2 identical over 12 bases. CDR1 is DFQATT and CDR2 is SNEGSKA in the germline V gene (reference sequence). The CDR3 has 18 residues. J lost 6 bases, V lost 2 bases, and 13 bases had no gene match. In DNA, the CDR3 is TGCAGTGCTAGATCGAGGAGAACTAGCGGGGGGAGCGCCGGGGAGCTGTTTTTT. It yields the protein CSARSRRTSGGSAGELFF.

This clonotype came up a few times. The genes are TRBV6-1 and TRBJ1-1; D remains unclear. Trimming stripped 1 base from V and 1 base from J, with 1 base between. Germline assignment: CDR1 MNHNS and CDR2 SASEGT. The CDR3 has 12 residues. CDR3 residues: CASSEGNTEAFF. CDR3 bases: TGTGCCAGCAGTGAAGGGAACACTGAAGCTTTCTTT.

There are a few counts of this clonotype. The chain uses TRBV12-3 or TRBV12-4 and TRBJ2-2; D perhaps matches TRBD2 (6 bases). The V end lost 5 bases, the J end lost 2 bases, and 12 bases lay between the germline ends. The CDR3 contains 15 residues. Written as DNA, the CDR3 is TGTGCCAGCAGTACCGCCGGGACTAACACCGGGGAGCTGTTTTTT. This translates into CASSTAGTNTGELFF.

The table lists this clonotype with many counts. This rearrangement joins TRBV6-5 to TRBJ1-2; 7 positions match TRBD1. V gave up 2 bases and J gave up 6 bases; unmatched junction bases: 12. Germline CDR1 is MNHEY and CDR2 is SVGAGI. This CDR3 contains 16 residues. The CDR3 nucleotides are TGTGCCAGCAGTTACGCAACCGGGACAGCCGGGGATGGCTACACCTTC. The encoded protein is CASSYATGTAGDGYTF.